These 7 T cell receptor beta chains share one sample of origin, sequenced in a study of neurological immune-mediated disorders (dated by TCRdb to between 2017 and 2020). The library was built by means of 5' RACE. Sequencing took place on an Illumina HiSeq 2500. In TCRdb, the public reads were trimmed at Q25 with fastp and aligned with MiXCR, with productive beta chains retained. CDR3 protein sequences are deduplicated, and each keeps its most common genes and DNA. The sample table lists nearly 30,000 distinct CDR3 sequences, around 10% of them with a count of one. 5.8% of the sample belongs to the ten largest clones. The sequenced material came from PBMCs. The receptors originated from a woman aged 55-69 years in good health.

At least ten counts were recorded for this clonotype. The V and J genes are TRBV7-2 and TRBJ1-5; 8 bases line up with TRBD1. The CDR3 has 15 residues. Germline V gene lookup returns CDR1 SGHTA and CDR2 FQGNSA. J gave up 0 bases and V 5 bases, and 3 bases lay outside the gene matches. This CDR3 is CASSRTGHSNQPQHF. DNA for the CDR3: TGTGCCAGCAGCCGGACAGGGCATAGCAATCAGCCCCAGCATTTT.

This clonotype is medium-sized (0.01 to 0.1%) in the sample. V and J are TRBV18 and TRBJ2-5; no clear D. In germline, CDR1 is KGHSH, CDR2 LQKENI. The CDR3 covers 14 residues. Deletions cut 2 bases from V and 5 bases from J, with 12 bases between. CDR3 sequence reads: CASSPGALGETQYF. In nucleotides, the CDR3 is TGTGCCAGCTCACCAGGCGCCCTTGGGGAGACCCAGTACTTC.

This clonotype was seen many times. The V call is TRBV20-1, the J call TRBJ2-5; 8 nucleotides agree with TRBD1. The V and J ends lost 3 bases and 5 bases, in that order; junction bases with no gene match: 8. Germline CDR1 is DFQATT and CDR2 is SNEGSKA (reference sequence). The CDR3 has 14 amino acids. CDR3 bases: TGCAGTGCTAGGCCCACAGGGGGGCGGGAGACCCAGTACTTC. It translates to CSARPTGGRETQYF.

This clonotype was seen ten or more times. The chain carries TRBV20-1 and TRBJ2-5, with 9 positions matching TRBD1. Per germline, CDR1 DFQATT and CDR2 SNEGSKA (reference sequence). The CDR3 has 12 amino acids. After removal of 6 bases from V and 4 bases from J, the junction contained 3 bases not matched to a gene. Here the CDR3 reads CSAPDRGETQYF. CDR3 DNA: TGCAGTGCCCCGGACAGGGGAGAGACCCAGTACTTC.

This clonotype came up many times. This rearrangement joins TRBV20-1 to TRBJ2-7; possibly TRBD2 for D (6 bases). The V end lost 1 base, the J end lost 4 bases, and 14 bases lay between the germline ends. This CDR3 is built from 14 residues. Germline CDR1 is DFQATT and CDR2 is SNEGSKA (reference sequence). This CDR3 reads CSARVPSGTYEQYF. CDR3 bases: TGCAGTGCTAGAGTCCCCTCAGGGACTTACGAGCAGTACTTC.

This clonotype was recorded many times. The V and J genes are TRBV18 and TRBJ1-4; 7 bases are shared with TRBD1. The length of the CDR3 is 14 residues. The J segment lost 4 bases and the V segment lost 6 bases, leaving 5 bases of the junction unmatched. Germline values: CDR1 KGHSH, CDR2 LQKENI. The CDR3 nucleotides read TGTGCCAGCTCGGTCCGGGACAGTAATGAAAAACTGTTTTTT. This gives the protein CASSVRDSNEKLFF.

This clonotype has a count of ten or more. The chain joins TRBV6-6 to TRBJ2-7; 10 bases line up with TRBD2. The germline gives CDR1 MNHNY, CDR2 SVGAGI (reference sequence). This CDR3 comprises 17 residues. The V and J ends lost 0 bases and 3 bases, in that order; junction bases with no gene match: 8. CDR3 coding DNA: TGTGCCAGCAGTTACTCCAGAAGGAGCGGGGGGGGCTACGAGCAGTACTTC. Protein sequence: CASSYSRRSGGGYEQYF.